This TCR beta chain was captured in a study of cytomegalovirus exposure and HLA in healthy donors. V lost 2 bases and J 1 base, leaving 14 bases between the germline ends. The CDR3 loop spans 16 amino acids. The V gene's germline CDR1 is MGHDK and CDR2 SYGVNS. Donors sampled were nominally healthy, though unrecorded immune exposures were likely. PCR primers comprised 60 Vbeta and 13 Jbeta primers. Method: immunoSEQ multiplex PCR; TCRdb's copy keeps in-frame clones and lacks some. This sample yields 150,000 or so clones, of which around 79% are seen a single time; 2.8% belongs to the top ten. The TCR originated in a man aged 18 to 35 in good health and CMV-seronegative. Source material: PBMCs. V usage is TRBV25-1 and J usage is TRBJ1-1; D ambiguous. The CDR3 sequence: CASSEPRGRGNTEAFF. Written as DNA, the CDR3 is TGTGCCAGCAGTGAACCCCGCGGGCGGGGGAACACTGAAGCTTTCTTT.